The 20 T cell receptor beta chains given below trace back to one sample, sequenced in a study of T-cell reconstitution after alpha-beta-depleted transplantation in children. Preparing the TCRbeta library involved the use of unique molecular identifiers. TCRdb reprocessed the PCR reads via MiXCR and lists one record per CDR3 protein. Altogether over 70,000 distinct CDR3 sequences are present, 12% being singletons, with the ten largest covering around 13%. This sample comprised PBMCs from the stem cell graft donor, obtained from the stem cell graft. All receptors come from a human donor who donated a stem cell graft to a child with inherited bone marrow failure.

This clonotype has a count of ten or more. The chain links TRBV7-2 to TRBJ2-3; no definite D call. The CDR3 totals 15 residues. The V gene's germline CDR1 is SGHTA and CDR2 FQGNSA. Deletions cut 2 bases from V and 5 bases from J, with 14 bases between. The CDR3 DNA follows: TGTGCCAGCAGCTTACGTCCAACCAATCGAGATACGCAGTATTTT. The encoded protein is CASSLRPTNRDTQYF. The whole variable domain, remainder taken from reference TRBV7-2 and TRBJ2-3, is GAGVSQSPSNKVTEKGKDVELRCDPISGHTALYWYRQSLGQGLEFLIYFQGNSAPDKSGLPSDRFSAERTGGSVSTLTIQRTQQEDSAVYLCASSLRPTNRDTQYFGPGTRLTVL.

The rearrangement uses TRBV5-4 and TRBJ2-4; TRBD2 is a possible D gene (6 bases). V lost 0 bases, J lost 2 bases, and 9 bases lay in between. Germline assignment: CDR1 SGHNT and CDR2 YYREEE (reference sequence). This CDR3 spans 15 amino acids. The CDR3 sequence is CASSLARGSKNIQYF. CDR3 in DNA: TGTGCCAGCAGCTTGGCACGGGGGTCCAAAAACATTCAGTACTTC.

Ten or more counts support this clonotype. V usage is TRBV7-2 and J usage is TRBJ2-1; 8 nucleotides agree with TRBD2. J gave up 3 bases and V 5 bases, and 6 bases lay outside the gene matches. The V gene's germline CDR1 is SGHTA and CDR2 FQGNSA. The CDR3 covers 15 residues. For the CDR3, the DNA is TGTGCCAGCAGCCCCCAGCGGGGGCTCTACAATGAGCAGTTCTTC. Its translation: CASSPQRGLYNEQFF.

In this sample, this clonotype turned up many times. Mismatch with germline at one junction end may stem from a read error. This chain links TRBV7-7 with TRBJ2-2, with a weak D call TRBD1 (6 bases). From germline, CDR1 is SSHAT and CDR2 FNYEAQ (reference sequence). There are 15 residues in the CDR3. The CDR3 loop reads CASSLRTANTGELFF. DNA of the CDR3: TGTGCTAGCAGCCTAAGGACAGCTAACACCGGGGAGCTGTTTTTT.

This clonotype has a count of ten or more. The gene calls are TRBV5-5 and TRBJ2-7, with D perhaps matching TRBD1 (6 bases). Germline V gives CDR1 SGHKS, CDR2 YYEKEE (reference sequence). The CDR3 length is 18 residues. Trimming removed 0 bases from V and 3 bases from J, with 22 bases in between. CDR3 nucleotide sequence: TGTGCCAGCAGCTTGGCCCCAGGGGCACGACTATCCAACTACGAGCAGTACTTC. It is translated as CASSLAPGARLSNYEQYF. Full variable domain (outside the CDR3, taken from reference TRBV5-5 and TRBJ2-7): DAGVTQSPTHLIKTRGQQVTLRCSPISGHKSVSWYQQVLGQGPQFIFQYYEKEERGRGNFPDRFSARQFPNYSSELNVNALLLGDSALYLCASSLAPGARLSNYEQYFGPGTRLTVT.

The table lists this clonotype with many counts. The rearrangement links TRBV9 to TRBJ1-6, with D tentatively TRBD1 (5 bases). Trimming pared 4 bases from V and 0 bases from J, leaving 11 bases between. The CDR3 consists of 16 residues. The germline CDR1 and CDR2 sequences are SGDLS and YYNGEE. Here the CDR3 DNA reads TGTGCCAGCAGCCAGGGACCGGACTCCTATAATTCACCCCTCCACTTT. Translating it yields CASSQGPDSYNSPLHF.

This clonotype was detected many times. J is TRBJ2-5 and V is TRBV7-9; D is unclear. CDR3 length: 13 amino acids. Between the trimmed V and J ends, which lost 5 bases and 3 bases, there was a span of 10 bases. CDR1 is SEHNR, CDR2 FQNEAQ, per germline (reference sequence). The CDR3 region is CASSPLGEETQYF. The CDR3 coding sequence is TGTGCCAGCAGCCCCCTCGGTGAAGAGACCCAGTACTTC.

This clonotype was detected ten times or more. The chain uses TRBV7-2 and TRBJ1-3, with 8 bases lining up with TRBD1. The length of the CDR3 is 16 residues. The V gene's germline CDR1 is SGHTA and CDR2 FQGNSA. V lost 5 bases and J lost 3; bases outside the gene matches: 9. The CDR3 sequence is CASSPKTGAGGNTIYF. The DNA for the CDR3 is TGTGCCAGCAGCCCCAAGACAGGGGCTGGTGGAAACACCATATATTTT.

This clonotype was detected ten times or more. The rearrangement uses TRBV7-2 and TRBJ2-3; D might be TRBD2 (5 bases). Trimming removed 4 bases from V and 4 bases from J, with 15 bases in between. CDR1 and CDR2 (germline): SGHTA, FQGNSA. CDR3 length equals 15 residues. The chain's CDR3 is CASSSPKRAPDTQYF. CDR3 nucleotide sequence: TGTGCCAGCAGCTCCCCTAAGAGGGCCCCAGATACGCAGTATTTT. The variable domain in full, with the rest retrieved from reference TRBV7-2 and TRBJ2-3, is GAGVSQSPSNKVTEKGKDVELRCDPISGHTALYWYRQSLGQGLEFLIYFQGNSAPDKSGLPSDRFSAERTGGSVSTLTIQRTQQEDSAVYLCASSSPKRAPDTQYFGPGTRLTVL.

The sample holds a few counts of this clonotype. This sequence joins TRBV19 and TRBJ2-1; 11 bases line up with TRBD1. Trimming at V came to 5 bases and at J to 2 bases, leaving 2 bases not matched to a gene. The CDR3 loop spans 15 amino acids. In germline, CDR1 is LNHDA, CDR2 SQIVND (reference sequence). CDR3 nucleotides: TGTGCCAGTAGTTGGGGACAGGGGGCCTACAATGAGCAGTTCTTC. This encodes CASSWGQGAYNEQFF.

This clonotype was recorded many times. Written as DNA, the CDR3 is TGTGCCAGCAGCTTAAGCCCTCATACAGCCAGGGAGCAGTACTTC. Translation: CASSLSPHTAREQYF. The V call is TRBV7-6, the J call TRBJ2-7; D is unresolved. Germline CDR1 SGHVS, CDR2 FNYEAQ. The CDR3 length is 15 residues. The germline V and J ends were trimmed by 2 bases and 7 bases, with 18 bases remaining between them.

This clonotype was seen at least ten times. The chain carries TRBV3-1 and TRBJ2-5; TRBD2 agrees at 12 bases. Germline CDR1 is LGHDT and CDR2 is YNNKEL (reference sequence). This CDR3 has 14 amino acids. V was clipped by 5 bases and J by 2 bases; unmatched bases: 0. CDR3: CASSGLAGQETQYF. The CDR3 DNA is TGTGCCAGCAGCGGACTAGCGGGACAAGAGACCCAGTACTTC.

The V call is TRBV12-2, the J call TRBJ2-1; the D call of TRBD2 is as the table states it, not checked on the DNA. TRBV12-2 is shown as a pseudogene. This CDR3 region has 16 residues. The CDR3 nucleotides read TGTGCAAGTCGCTTAGTACTAGCGGGACCCCTCAATGAGCAGTTCTTC. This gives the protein CASRLVLAGPLNEQFF.

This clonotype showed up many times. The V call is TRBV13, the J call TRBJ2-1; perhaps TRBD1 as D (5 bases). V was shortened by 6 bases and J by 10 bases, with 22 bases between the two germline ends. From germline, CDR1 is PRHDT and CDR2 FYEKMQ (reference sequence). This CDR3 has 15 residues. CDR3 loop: CASRGRDTTLGEQFF. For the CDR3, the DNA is TGTGCCAGCAGGGGGCGTGACACGACCCTAGGGGAGCAGTTCTTC. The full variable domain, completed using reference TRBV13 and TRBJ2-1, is AAGVIQSPRHLIKEKRETATLKCYPIPRHDTVYWYQQGPGQDPQFLISFYEKMQSDKGSIPDRFSAQQFSDYHSELNMSSLELGDSALYFCASRGRDTTLGEQFFGPGTRLTVL.

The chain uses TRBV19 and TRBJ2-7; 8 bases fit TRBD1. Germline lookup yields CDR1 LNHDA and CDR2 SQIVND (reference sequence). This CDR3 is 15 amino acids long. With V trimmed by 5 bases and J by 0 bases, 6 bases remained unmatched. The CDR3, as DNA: TGTGCCAGTAGTTGGACAGGGACCGTCTCCTACGAGCAGTACTTC. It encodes CASSWTGTVSYEQYF.

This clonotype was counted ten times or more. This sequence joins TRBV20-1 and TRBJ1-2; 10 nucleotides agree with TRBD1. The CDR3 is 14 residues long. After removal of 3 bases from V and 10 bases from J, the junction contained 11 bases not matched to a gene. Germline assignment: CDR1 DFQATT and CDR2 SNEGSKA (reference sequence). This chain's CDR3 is CSASPGQGYDAYTF. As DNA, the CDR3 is TGCAGTGCTAGCCCGGGACAGGGGTACGATGCCTACACCTTC.

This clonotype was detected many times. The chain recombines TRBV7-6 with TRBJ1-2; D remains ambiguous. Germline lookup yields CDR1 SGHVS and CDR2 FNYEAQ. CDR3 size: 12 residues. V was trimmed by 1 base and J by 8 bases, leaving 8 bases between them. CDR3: CASSLVYSGYTF. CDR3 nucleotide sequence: TGTGCCAGCAGCTTAGTTTACAGCGGCTACACCTTC.

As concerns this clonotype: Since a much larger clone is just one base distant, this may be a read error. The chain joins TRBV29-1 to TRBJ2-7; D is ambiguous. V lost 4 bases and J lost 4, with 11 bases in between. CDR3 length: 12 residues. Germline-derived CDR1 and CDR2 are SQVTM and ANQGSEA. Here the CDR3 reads CSVVDPEYEQYF. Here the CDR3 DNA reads TGCAGCGTTGTGGATCCGGAATACGAGCAGTACTTC.

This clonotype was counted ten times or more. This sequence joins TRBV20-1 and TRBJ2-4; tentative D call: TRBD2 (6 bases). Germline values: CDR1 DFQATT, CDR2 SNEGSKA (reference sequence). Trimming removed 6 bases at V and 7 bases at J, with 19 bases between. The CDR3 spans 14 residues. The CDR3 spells CSAGGWDWSNIQYF. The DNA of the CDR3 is TGCAGTGCCGGTGGGTGGGACTGGAGTAACATTCAGTACTTC.

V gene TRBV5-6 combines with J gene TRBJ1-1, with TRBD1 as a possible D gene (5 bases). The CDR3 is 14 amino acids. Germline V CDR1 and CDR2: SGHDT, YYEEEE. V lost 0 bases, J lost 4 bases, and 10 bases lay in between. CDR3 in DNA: TGTGCCAGCAGCTTGGGGGCAGGGACCACTGAAGCTTTCTTT. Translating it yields CASSLGAGTTEAFF.